This TCR beta chain was retrieved from a study of cytomegalovirus exposure and HLA in healthy donors. Points from the study as a whole: A cluster of highly shared sequence variants was likely a sequencing artifact. One variant, a missense change in DCLRE1C, was linked in a later analysis to TCR beta V- and J-gene trimming.

PCR employed 60 Vbeta and 13 Jbeta primers. Profiled with immunoSEQ multiplex PCR; TCRdb holds only in-frame clones, not every one. The table has 150,000 or so clones, approximately 82% seen once; the top ten hold 1.5% to 2.5%. Germline lookup yields CDR1 SGHRS and CDR2 YFSETQ. The CDR3 contains 14 residues. Deletions cut 4 bases from V and 3 bases from J, with 13 bases between. On this clone: Its antigen is currently unknown.

The sequence came from a woman aged 40-49 years in good health and CMV-seronegative. The sequencing input was PBMCs. This chain connects TRBV5-1 to TRBJ1-2; the D gene is possibly TRBD1 (5 bases). CDR3 loop: CASSLQGGDYGYTF. The DNA for the CDR3 is TGCGCCAGCAGCCTCCAGGGAGGGGACTATGGCTACACCTTC.